This T cell receptor beta chain was captured by sequencing in a study of shared clonotypes between healthy human individuals. Measured with immunoSEQ multiplex PCR; TCRdb has only the in-frame clones, and not every one. The sample includes about 520,000 clones, 81% seen only once; the top ten take about 12%. The CDR3 is 15 amino acids. Germline assignment: CDR1 MDHEN and CDR2 SYDVKM. V was shortened by 4 bases and J by 1 base, with 14 bases between the two germline ends. Note on this clone: The antigen remains undetermined.

Study-wide results and limits: Genetic and exposure-history diversity was limited by the few donors.

The chain joins TRBV28 to TRBJ2-7, with D tentatively TRBD1 (6 bases). The sample consisted of PBMCs. The TCR comes from a woman in her forties in good health. Some clones in this sample may be carry-over from other donors' samples. CDR3 nucleotides: TGTGCCAGCAGTTCCCCGGTAACAGGGTCCTACGAGCAGTACTTC. It translates to CASSSPVTGSYEQYF.